Following are 25 T cell receptor beta chains from one sample sequenced in a study of blood T cell repertoires in COVID-19 (dated by TCRdb to 2020 to 2022). Library method: the immunoSEQ multiplex PCR assay. Imported from immuneACCESS, the table was reduced by TCRdb to in-frame sequences with V and J called. These copies leave out some clones; in studies compared against another copy, an unresolved V gene accounts for under half, and the cause of the remainder is not known. The sample table contains some 130,000 clones; only one count was recorded for approximately 90% of them. Together, the top ten hold approximately 10% of the sample. The sequenced sample consisted of peripheral blood. Every receptor here comes from a man aged 50 to 59 with acute or convalescent COVID-19.

This chain joins TRBV4-1 and TRBJ2-2; 7 positions match TRBD1. Germline assignment: CDR1 MGHRA and CDR2 YSYEKL. J lost 4 bases, V lost 1 base, and 0 bases had no gene match. The CDR3 covers 14 residues. CDR3: CASSQGQGTGELFF. The CDR3 DNA sequence: TGCGCCAGCAGCCAAGGACAGGGCACCGGGGAGCTGTTTTTT.

The chain combines TRBV19 with TRBJ2-1, with TRBD1 identical over 9 bases. The CDR3 is made up of 13 amino acids. Germline CDR1 and CDR2: LNHDA and SQIVND (reference sequence). Trimming cost V 10 bases and J 3 bases; bases outside gene matches: 4. In nucleotides, the CDR3 is TGTGCCACTACGGGACAGGGCTACAATGAGCAGTTCTTC. This encodes CATTGQGYNEQFF. Looking up the rest from reference TRBV19 and TRBJ2-1 gives the full variable domain: DGGITQSPKYLFRKEGQNVTLSCEQNLNHDAMYWYRQDPGQGLRLIYYSQIVNDFQKGDIAEGYSVSREKKESFPLTVTSAQKNPTAFYLCATTGQGYNEQFFGPGTRLTVL.

The V call is TRBV6-5, the J call TRBJ2-2; possibly TRBD2 for D (6 bases). CDR1 and CDR2 (germline): MNHEY, SVGAGI. The V end lost 6 bases, the J end lost 7 bases, and 9 bases lay between the germline ends. This CDR3 region has 12 residues. The CDR3 nucleotides are TGTGCCAGCAGACGGGAGATCGGGGAGCTGTTTTTT. Translating it yields CASRREIGELFF.

This clone has more than one count but fewer than ten. V gene TRBV27 combines with J gene TRBJ1-5; TRBD1 might be the D (6 bases). This CDR3 comprises 17 residues. The ends were cut back, 8 bases at V and 0 bases at J, with 20 bases in the middle. Per germline, CDR1 MNHEY and CDR2 SMNVEV (reference sequence). CDR3 nucleotide sequence: TGTGCCAGCTCGCCCAGGACAGACATTTATAGCAATCAGCCCCAGCATTTT. Its protein product is CASSPRTDIYSNQPQHF.

This chain uses TRBV11-2 with TRBJ1-4; D is ambiguous. V was cut by 4 bases and J by 7 bases, with 16 bases left in between. Germline values: CDR1 SGHAT, CDR2 FQNNGV. The CDR3 runs to 15 residues. The CDR3 nucleotides are TGTGCCAGCAGCTCAGCGGTGGGGTGGAGTGAAAAACTGTTTTTT. This encodes CASSSAVGWSEKLFF.

The rearrangement joins TRBV28 to TRBJ2-7; 9 nucleotides line up with TRBD1. Looked up from germline, CDR1 is MDHEN and CDR2 is SYDVKM. The CDR3 loop spans 15 amino acids. J gave up 0 bases and V 4 bases, and 4 bases lay outside the gene matches. The CDR3 reads CASSSQTGGSYEQYF. The CDR3 DNA follows: TGTGCCAGCAGTTCCCAGACAGGGGGCTCCTACGAGCAGTACTTC.

The rearrangement uses TRBV5-1 and TRBJ2-3, with 10 positions matching TRBD1. The CDR3 is 15 amino acids. V lost 0 bases to trimming and J lost 4 bases; unmatched junction nucleotides: 2. Germline CDR1 is SGHRS and CDR2 is YFSETQ. The DNA for the CDR3 is TGCGCCAGCAGCTTGGGACAGGGGGCAGCAGATACGCAGTATTTT. Translation: CASSLGQGAADTQYF.

The rearrangement links TRBV19 to TRBJ1-1; D uncertain. This CDR3 comprises 15 residues. Trimming shortened V by 9 bases and J by 1 base, and 18 bases separated the two germline ends. Germline assignment: CDR1 LNHDA and CDR2 SQIVND (reference sequence). CDR3 sequence: CARTQSQTGNTEAFF. The CDR3 nucleotides read TGTGCCAGAACCCAGTCACAAACGGGGAACACTGAAGCTTTCTTT.

The chain recombines TRBV3-1 (or the pseudogene TRBV3-2) with TRBJ1-4; D is undetermined. V was trimmed by 4 bases and J by 7 bases, leaving 16 bases between them. The CDR3 is made up of 15 amino acids. Germline CDR1 reads LGHDT; CDR2 reads YNNKEL (reference sequence). The CDR3 nucleotides are TGTGCCAGCAGCCCGCAAGGAGGGTTAGGTGAAAAACTGTTTTTT. Protein: CASSPQGGLGEKLFF.

This clone was counted a single time. The chain carries TRBV7-3 and TRBJ2-3; 10 bases align to TRBD1. Trimming cost V 1 base and J 6 bases; bases outside gene matches: 4. CDR1 and CDR2 from the germline V gene are SGHTA and FQGTGA. CDR3 length: 15 residues. CDR3 protein: CASSLSLGQGDTQYF. The CDR3 DNA sequence: TGTGCCAGCAGCTTAAGTTTGGGACAGGGGGATACGCAGTATTTT.

As for this clone: Other DNA sequences within the sample encode an identical CDR3. The rearrangement uses TRBV2 and TRBJ1-2; D not certain. Per the germline V gene, CDR1 is SNHLY and CDR2 is FYNNEI. The CDR3 sequence is 11 residues long. V lost 6 bases and J lost 3, with 5 bases in between. CDR3 amino acids: CASRRDYGYTF. CDR3 in DNA: TGTGCCAGCAGGAGGGACTATGGCTACACCTTC.

With respect to this clone: This sample includes further DNA sequences coding for the same CDR3. The chain has TRBV2 and TRBJ2-5; D call uncertain. The CDR3 contains 12 residues. Trimming pared 1 base from V and 4 bases from J, leaving 4 bases between. Germline V gene sequence: CDR1 SNHLY, CDR2 FYNNEI. The CDR3 DNA reads as TGTGCCAGCAGTGAAGGGAGAGAGACCCAGTACTTC. Its protein product is CASSEGRETQYF.

The V gene is TRBV11-2, the J gene TRBJ2-7; 9 positions agree with TRBD1. There are 15 residues in the CDR3. The germline CDR1 and CDR2 sequences are SGHAT and FQNNGV. The junction had 6 bases not matched to a gene; V was cut back by 2 bases and J by 4 bases. CDR3 region: CASSLMGQGRYEQYF. The CDR3, as DNA: TGTGCCAGCAGCTTAATGGGACAGGGTAGGTACGAGCAGTACTTC. Together with reference TRBV11-2 and TRBJ2-7, the CDR3 gives the full variable domain: EAGVAQSPRYKIIEKRQSVAFWCNPISGHATLYWYQQILGQGPKLLIQFQNNGVVDDSQLPKDRFSAERLKGVDSTLKIQPAKLEDSAVYLCASSLMGQGRYEQYFGPGTRLTVT.

The chain carries TRBV13 and TRBJ1-2; TRBD1 matches at 8 bases. The germline V gene encodes CDR1 PRHDT and CDR2 FYEKMQ (reference sequence). The V segment lost 2 bases and the J segment 2 bases; nucleotides outside the gene matches: 7. The CDR3 length is 16 residues. The CDR3 nucleotides read TGTGCCAGCAGCTTAAGGCCGGGACAGGCAAACTATGGCTACACCTTC. Translation gives CASSLRPGQANYGYTF.

The rearrangement joins TRBV28 to TRBJ2-5; weak D call: TRBD1 (6 bases). With 3 bases removed from V and 5 bases from J, the gap between germline ends came to 10 bases. Looked up from germline, CDR1 is MDHEN and CDR2 is SYDVKM. The CDR3 contains 13 residues. CDR3 sequence (DNA): TGTGCCAGCAGTTTTTCAGGGGTTGAGACCCAGTACTTC. Translation gives CASSFSGVETQYF.

This chain connects TRBV19 to TRBJ1-5, with TRBD1 as a possible D gene (6 bases). The CDR3 extends over 14 amino acids. V lost 4 bases, J lost 3 bases, and 10 bases lay in between. CDR1 LNHDA and CDR2 SQIVND come from the germline V gene (reference sequence). CDR3 region: CASSTGGPNQPQHF. DNA for the CDR3: TGTGCCAGTAGTACGGGGGGGCCCAATCAGCCCCAGCATTTT.

The chain carries TRBV6-2 or TRBV6-3 and TRBJ1-1; TRBD1 aligns across 8 bases. This CDR3 contains 16 residues. Germline V CDR1 and CDR2: MNHEY, SVGEGT. V trimming: 5 bases; J trimming: 0 bases; junction bases outside the gene matches: 8. The CDR3 region has the DNA TGTGCCAGCAGTCCGCGGACAGGGAAGATGAACACTGAAGCTTTCTTT. The encoded protein is CASSPRTGKMNTEAFF.

Concerning this clone: A read error may account for a junction end that differs from germline. V usage is TRBV5-1 and J usage is TRBJ2-3; D remains unclear. Germline V CDR1 and CDR2: SGHRS, YFSETQ. This CDR3 has 12 amino acids. The CDR3 spells CASSLVGSPPEF. The CDR3 DNA is TGCGCCAGCAGCTTGGTTGGTAGCCCTCCCGAGTTT. Variable domain in full (rest from reference TRBV5-1 and TRBJ2-3): KAGVTQTPRYLIKTRGQQVTLSCSPISGHRSVSWYQQTPGQGLQFLFEYFSETQRNKGNFPGRFSGRQFSNSRSEMNVSTLELGDSALYLCASSLVGSPPEFGPGTRLTVL.

This chain uses TRBV7-2 with TRBJ2-5; 10 bases map to TRBD2. From germline, CDR1 is SGHTA and CDR2 FQGNSA. Trimming cost V 3 bases and J 3 bases; bases outside gene matches: 1. The CDR3 is 14 amino acids. CDR3 residues: CASSFGLAEETQYF. DNA of the CDR3: TGTGCCAGCAGCTTCGGACTAGCGGAAGAGACCCAGTACTTC.

The V call is TRBV6-5, the J call TRBJ2-7; D might be TRBD2 (5 bases). This CDR3 contains 12 residues. Trimming shortened V by 6 bases and J by 7 bases, and 13 bases separated the two germline ends. In germline, CDR1 is MNHEY, CDR2 SVGAGI. The CDR3 nucleotides are TGTGCCAGCAGCCCGCCCTCGGGGGAGCAGTACTTC. This encodes CASSPPSGEQYF.

The chain recombines TRBV27 with TRBJ1-2; 9 nucleotides align to TRBD1. Germline V gives CDR1 MNHEY, CDR2 SMNVEV (reference sequence). The CDR3 is 14 amino acids. Losses at the gene ends were 7 bases for V and 4 bases for J; bases not matched to a gene: 7. CDR3 loop: CASTNTGGSYGYTF. The CDR3, as DNA: TGTGCCAGCACTAACACAGGGGGCAGCTATGGCTACACCTTC.

The CDR3 DNA reads TGTGCCAGCAGCTGGGGACTGGCGGGAGGGGGCACCGGGGAGCTGTTTTTT. It translates to CASSWGLAGGGTGELFF. This sequence joins TRBV5-4 and TRBJ2-2; 9 bases fit TRBD2. V lost 3 bases, J lost 4 bases, and 10 bases stayed unmatched. Germline V CDR1 and CDR2: SGHNT, YYREEE (reference sequence). The CDR3 has 17 residues.

The chain carries TRBV4-2 and TRBJ1-5, with D unresolved. This CDR3 is 21 amino acids long. V was cut by 0 bases and J by 0 bases, with 24 bases left in between. Germline V gives CDR1 LGHNA, CDR2 YNFKEQ. The CDR3 here is CASSQEPWEAVGIFSNQPQHF. The CDR3 DNA sequence: TGTGCCAGCAGCCAAGAACCTTGGGAGGCCGTTGGGATATTTAGCAATCAGCCCCAGCATTTT.

This clone came up once. The genes are TRBV6-4 and TRBJ1-2; 9 bases agree with TRBD1. Germline lookup yields CDR1 MRHNA and CDR2 SNTAGT. With 3 bases clipped from V and 4 bases from J, the junction kept 3 bases outside the gene matches. This CDR3 is 14 amino acids long. CDR3 in amino acids: CASSETGGAYGYTF. The CDR3 nucleotides read TGTGCCAGCAGTGAGACAGGGGGGGCCTATGGCTACACCTTC.

J is TRBJ2-3 and V is TRBV18, with D perhaps TRBD1 (6 bases). The germline gives CDR1 KGHSH, CDR2 LQKENI. This CDR3 has 15 residues. V lost 3 bases, J lost 2 bases, and 12 bases lay in between. CDR3 sequence: CASSPSGDTTDTQYF. DNA of the CDR3: TGTGCCAGCTCACCCTCAGGGGATACCACAGATACGCAGTATTTT.